This T cell receptor beta chain was sequenced for a study of Ad26.COV2.S vaccination and SARS-CoV-2 variants. Study at large: Intramuscular Ad26.COV2.S doses were given once or twice, 56 days apart.

Study outcomes and limitations: Analyses that measured TCR breadth and depth may have underestimated total T cell responses.

In the case of this clone: Its antigen remains unidentified.

Clones were read by immunoSEQ multiplex PCR, and TCRdb kept only the in-frame ones, dropping some. The sample lists hundreds of thousands of clones; roughly nine tenths were seen once. Treatment noted: about 20 received Ad26.COV2.S at low or high dose, single or two shots; about 5 received placebo; per-sample allocation not given. Day 63 after the first vaccine or placebo injection was the time point for sampling. This sequence originates from a person aged 18-65 years who received the Ad26.COV2.S COVID-19 vaccine or a placebo. Material: peripheral blood, obtained in a trial of Ad26.COV2.S vaccine versus placebo.

As DNA, the CDR3 is TGTGCCAGCAGCCAAGAGACTAGCGGGGGGGCAGATACGCAGTATTTT. Amino acid sequence: CASSQETSGGADTQYF. The chain employs TRBV4-2 and TRBJ2-3, with 14 bases matching TRBD2. V lost 0 bases to trimming and J lost 4 bases; unmatched junction nucleotides: 0. This CDR3 is 16 amino acids long. From germline, CDR1 is LGHNA and CDR2 YNFKEQ.